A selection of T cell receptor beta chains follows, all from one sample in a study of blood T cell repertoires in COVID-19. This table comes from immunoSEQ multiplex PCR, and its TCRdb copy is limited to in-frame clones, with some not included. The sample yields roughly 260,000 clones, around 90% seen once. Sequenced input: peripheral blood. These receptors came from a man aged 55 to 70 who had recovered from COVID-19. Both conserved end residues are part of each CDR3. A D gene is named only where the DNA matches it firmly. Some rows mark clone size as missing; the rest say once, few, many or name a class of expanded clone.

cdr3_nt: TGTGCCAGCAGTTACGGGGGACAGGTCTATGGCTACACCTTC
cdr3_aa: CASSYGGQVYGYTF
v_call: TRBV6-2/TRBV6-3
clone_size: .
cdr3_length: 14
d_call: TRBD1
j_call: TRBJ1-2

cdr3_nt: TGTGCCAGCAGTGAAGGGACAGCTGGGGCCAACGTCCTGACTTTC
cdr3_aa: CASSEGTAGANVLTF
v_call: TRBV25-1
clone_size: .
cdr3_length: 15
d_call: TRBD1
j_call: TRBJ2-6

cdr3_nt: TGTGCCAGCAGTCGGGGACTCGAGCGAGAAAAACTGTTTTTT
cdr3_aa: CASSRGLEREKLFF
v_call: TRBV4-2
clone_size: .
cdr3_length: 14
d_call: .
j_call: TRBJ1-4

cdr3_nt: TGTGCCTGGAGTGTAGACAAGAACACTGAAGCTTTCTTT
cdr3_aa: CAWSVDKNTEAFF
v_call: TRBV30
clone_size: .
cdr3_length: 13
d_call: .
j_call: TRBJ1-1

cdr3_nt: TGTGCCAGCACCCCTAGCGGAAGCACAGATACGCAGTATTTT
cdr3_aa: CASTPSGSTDTQYF
v_call: TRBV9
clone_size: .
cdr3_length: 14
d_call: TRBD2
j_call: TRBJ2-3

cdr3_nt: TGTGCCAGCAGCCCTAAAACAGGGGGCGGCGGGGAGCTGTTTTTT
cdr3_aa: CASSPKTGGGGELFF
v_call: TRBV5-4
clone_size: .
cdr3_length: 15
d_call: TRBD1
j_call: TRBJ2-2

cdr3_nt: TGTGCCAGCTCACAGGACAGGGGGCGCAGGACTTTCTTT
cdr3_aa: CASSQDRGRRTFF
v_call: TRBV18
clone_size: .
cdr3_length: 13
d_call: TRBD1
j_call: TRBJ1-1

cdr3_nt: TGTGCCAGCGGGGACTGGTTCGCGAACACCGGGGAGCTGTTTTTT
cdr3_aa: CASGDWFANTGELFF
v_call: TRBV6-6
clone_size: .
cdr3_length: 15
d_call: .
j_call: TRBJ2-2

cdr3_nt: TGTGCCAGCAGCGCGGGACAGGGGGTCAACAATGAGCAGTTCTTC
cdr3_aa: CASSAGQGVNNEQFF
v_call: TRBV9
clone_size: .
cdr3_length: 15
d_call: TRBD1
j_call: TRBJ2-1

cdr3_nt: TGCGCCAGCAGCTTGGAATCGGGGGGCGGCACCGGGGAGCTGTTTTTT
cdr3_aa: CASSLESGGGTGELFF
v_call: TRBV5-1
clone_size: once
cdr3_length: 16
d_call: .
j_call: TRBJ2-2

cdr3_nt: TGTGCCAGCAGCTTGGCAAGTAGTGGGCTGAACACTGAAGCTTTCTTT
cdr3_aa: CASSLASSGLNTEAFF
v_call: TRBV5-7
clone_size: .
cdr3_length: 16
d_call: .
j_call: TRBJ1-1

cdr3_nt: TGTGCCAGCAGCTTAATTACGGGCTACGAGCAGTACTTC
cdr3_aa: CASSLITGYEQYF
v_call: TRBV7-2
clone_size: .
cdr3_length: 13
d_call: .
j_call: TRBJ2-7

cdr3_nt: TGTGCCAGCAGCCCGGGGGGACAGGGGGTTCACTATGGCTACACCTTC
cdr3_aa: CASSPGGQGVHYGYTF
v_call: TRBV5-5
clone_size: .
cdr3_length: 16
d_call: TRBD1
j_call: TRBJ1-2

cdr3_nt: TGTGCCAGCAGGCTAGGCGGGCTTGGGGCTTTCTTT
cdr3_aa: CASRLGGLGAFF
v_call: TRBV12-3/TRBV12-4
clone_size: .
cdr3_length: 12
d_call: .
j_call: TRBJ1-1

cdr3_nt: TGTGCCAGCAGCTTAACCAGGGGCGGCACTGAAGCTTTCTTT
cdr3_aa: CASSLTRGGTEAFF
v_call: TRBV5-4
clone_size: .
cdr3_length: 14
d_call: .
j_call: TRBJ1-1

cdr3_nt: TGTGCCAGCACCCCACAGACAGGGGTTAACTATGGCTACACCTTC
cdr3_aa: CASTPQTGVNYGYTF
v_call: TRBV5-4
clone_size: .
cdr3_length: 15
d_call: TRBD1
j_call: TRBJ1-2

cdr3_nt: TGTGCCAGCAGTGGACGAGGGAGCAATCAGCCCCAGCATTTT
cdr3_aa: CASSGRGSNQPQHF
v_call: TRBV2
clone_size: .
cdr3_length: 14
d_call: .
j_call: TRBJ1-5

cdr3_nt: TGTGCCAGCAGCTCCCCGGGACTAGCGGGGCCAGCAGATACGCAGTATTTT
cdr3_aa: CASSSPGLAGPADTQYF
v_call: TRBV14
clone_size: .
cdr3_length: 17
d_call: TRBD2
j_call: TRBJ2-3

cdr3_nt: TGTGCCAGCAGCTTACGGCTAGCGGGGGCTATAAACACCGGGGAGCTGTTTTTT
cdr3_aa: CASSLRLAGAINTGELFF
v_call: TRBV7-2
clone_size: .
cdr3_length: 18
d_call: TRBD2
j_call: TRBJ2-2

cdr3_nt: TGCGCCAGCAGCCTGGAGTGGCAAGAAGAGACCCAGTACTTC
cdr3_aa: CASSLEWQEETQYF
v_call: TRBV5-1
clone_size: few
cdr3_length: 14
d_call: .
j_call: TRBJ2-5

cdr3_nt: TGTGCCAGCAGCTCCCCAATCCGAGGATCATCCTATAATTCACCCCTCCACTTT
cdr3_aa: CASSSPIRGSSYNSPLHF
v_call: TRBV6-2/TRBV6-3
clone_size: .
cdr3_length: 18
d_call: .
j_call: TRBJ1-6

cdr3_nt: TGTGCCAGCAGCAGGGACAGGGCCAGCAATCAGCCCCAGCATTTT
cdr3_aa: CASSRDRASNQPQHF
v_call: TRBV27
clone_size: .
cdr3_length: 15
d_call: TRBD1
j_call: TRBJ1-5

cdr3_nt: TGTGCCAGCAGCGACGGGGTGATCACAGATACGCAGTATTTT
cdr3_aa: CASSDGVITDTQYF
v_call: TRBV7-2
clone_size: .
cdr3_length: 14
d_call: .
j_call: TRBJ2-3

cdr3_nt: TGTGCCAGCAGGGTGGGGGAGGATCAGCCCCAGCATTTT
cdr3_aa: CASRVGEDQPQHF
v_call: TRBV21-1
clone_size: .
cdr3_length: 13
d_call: .
j_call: TRBJ1-5

cdr3_nt: TGTGCCAGAGCCGGGACAGGGGATTTTAGCTATGGCTACACCTTC
cdr3_aa: CARAGTGDFSYGYTF
v_call: TRBV2
clone_size: .
cdr3_length: 15
d_call: TRBD1
j_call: TRBJ1-2

cdr3_nt: TGTGCCAGCAGTTGGGGCAGGGTGGGCTACGAGCAGTACTTC
cdr3_aa: CASSWGRVGYEQYF
v_call: TRBV6-5
clone_size: .
cdr3_length: 14
d_call: .
j_call: TRBJ2-7

cdr3_nt: TGTGCAACCGTTGGACCCGGGGAGCCAGATACGCAGTATTTT
cdr3_aa: CATVGPGEPDTQYF
v_call: TRBV5-5
clone_size: .
cdr3_length: 14
d_call: .
j_call: TRBJ2-3

cdr3_nt: TGTGCCAGCAGCTCTACGACAGGGCGGAATCAGCCCCAGCATTTT
cdr3_aa: CASSSTTGRNQPQHF
v_call: TRBV7-9
clone_size: .
cdr3_length: 15
d_call: TRBD1
j_call: TRBJ1-5

cdr3_nt: TGTGCCAGCGGCGGGCCACAAGAGACCCAGTACTTC
cdr3_aa: CASGGPQETQYF
v_call: TRBV12-3/TRBV12-4
clone_size: .
cdr3_length: 12
d_call: .
j_call: TRBJ2-5

cdr3_nt: TGTGCCACCAGCAGAGATCGGGCAGGAGGCCTATACGGGGAGCTGTTTTTT
cdr3_aa: CATSRDRAGGLYGELFF
v_call: TRBV15
clone_size: .
cdr3_length: 17
d_call: .
j_call: TRBJ2-2

cdr3_nt: TGCAGCGTCTGGGATCCGGGACAGGGTCAGCCCCAGCATTTT
cdr3_aa: CSVWDPGQGQPQHF
v_call: TRBV29-1
clone_size: once
cdr3_length: 14
d_call: TRBD1
j_call: TRBJ1-5

cdr3_nt: TGTGCCAGCAGTTACCCCGCGGGACAGAGCTACGAGCAGTACTTC
cdr3_aa: CASSYPAGQSYEQYF
v_call: TRBV6-6
clone_size: .
cdr3_length: 15
d_call: .
j_call: TRBJ2-7

cdr3_nt: TGTGCCTGGAATGGACAGTCCCATAGCAATCAGCCCCAGCATTTT
cdr3_aa: CAWNGQSHSNQPQHF
v_call: TRBV30
clone_size: .
cdr3_length: 15
d_call: .
j_call: TRBJ1-5

cdr3_nt: TGCAGCGTTGAAGATGAGGCAACCTACGAGCAGTACTTC
cdr3_aa: CSVEDEATYEQYF
v_call: TRBV29-1
clone_size: .
cdr3_length: 13
d_call: .
j_call: TRBJ2-7

cdr3_nt: TGTGCCAGCAGTTCCGCCGGGACAGGGTCGGCCACCGGGGAGCTGTTTTTT
cdr3_aa: CASSSAGTGSATGELFF
v_call: TRBV6-2/TRBV6-3
clone_size: .
cdr3_length: 17
d_call: TRBD1
j_call: TRBJ2-2

cdr3_nt: TGCGCCAGCAGTGAGTCGAGGCAGGGCGACAACACTGAAGCTTTCTTT
cdr3_aa: CASSESRQGDNTEAFF
v_call: TRBV10-1
clone_size: .
cdr3_length: 16
d_call: .
j_call: TRBJ1-1

cdr3_nt: TGTGCCAGCAGCCATTCGACAGGGGGCAATCAGCCCCAGCATTTT
cdr3_aa: CASSHSTGGNQPQHF
v_call: TRBV3-1/TRBV3-2
clone_size: .
cdr3_length: 15
d_call: TRBD1
j_call: TRBJ1-5

cdr3_nt: TGTGCCAGCAGCTTGGATGCAGGGGCTAGGGGAAATTCACCCCTCCACTTT
cdr3_aa: CASSLDAGARGNSPLHF
v_call: TRBV5-6
clone_size: .
cdr3_length: 17
d_call: .
j_call: TRBJ1-6

cdr3_nt: TGTGCCAGCTCACCAGGACTTTCTGAGACCCAGTACTTC
cdr3_aa: CASSPGLSETQYF
v_call: TRBV18
clone_size: .
cdr3_length: 13
d_call: .
j_call: TRBJ2-5

cdr3_nt: TGCGCCAGCAGCCGGGAGGTAGCGGGGGGCTCGGGAAATGAGCAGTTCTTC
cdr3_aa: CASSREVAGGSGNEQFF
v_call: TRBV5-1
clone_size: .
cdr3_length: 17
d_call: TRBD2
j_call: TRBJ2-1

cdr3_nt: TGTGCCAGTTCCCTCCCCTCACTAAACCAGCATTTT
cdr3_aa: CASSLPSLNQHF
v_call: TRBV19
clone_size: .
cdr3_length: 12
d_call: .
j_call: TRBJ1-5

cdr3_nt: TGTGCCAGCAGCCAAGTCTTAGGACAGAACAATGAGCAGTTCTTC
cdr3_aa: CASSQVLGQNNEQFF
v_call: TRBV3-1/TRBV3-2
clone_size: .
cdr3_length: 15
d_call: .
j_call: TRBJ2-1

cdr3_nt: TGTGCCTGGAGTGTGAGCCACGGGGAGCTGTTTTTT
cdr3_aa: CAWSVSHGELFF
v_call: TRBV30
clone_size: .
cdr3_length: 12
d_call: .
j_call: TRBJ2-2

cdr3_nt: TGTGCCAGCAGCCAAGAACCGGGAAAACTGTTTTTT
cdr3_aa: CASSQEPGKLFF
v_call: TRBV3-1/TRBV3-2
clone_size: .
cdr3_length: 12
d_call: .
j_call: TRBJ1-4